The clone carrying this T cell receptor (beta chain) was detected only a few times. No antigen is known for it. The CDR3 contains 15 residues. The germline V gene has CDR1 SGHNT and CDR2 YYREEE (reference sequence). J was trimmed by 5 bases and V by 0 bases; bases with no gene match: 8. The data belong to a study of early T cells in non-severe SARS-CoV-2 infection. TCRdb reprocessed the 5' RACE reads via MiXCR and lists one record per CDR3 protein. The sample holds about 69,000 distinct CDR3 sequences, about 10% seen once. Whole-study findings and limits: Comparison of clonotypes with VDJdb favored anti-spike CD8 responses while missing private and CD4 specificities.

V and J are TRBV5-4 and TRBJ2-7, with 7 bases lining up with TRBD2. The sequence was obtained from an adult who was a healthcare worker with PCR-confirmed SARS-CoV-2 infection or an uninfected control (not recorded which). Specimen: whole blood. CDR3 coding DNA: TGTGCCAGCAGCTTGGTTGCGCGGGAGCTCGACGAGCAGTACTTC. This translates into CASSLVARELDEQYF.